The T cell receptor beta chain described here comes from a study of cytomegalovirus exposure and HLA in healthy donors. The CDR3 is 18 residues long. The V gene end was trimmed by 4 bases and the J gene end by 3 bases; junction bases not matched to a gene: 15. Germline V gene data show CDR1 as ENHRY and CDR2 as SYGVKD. PCR was performed using 60 Vbeta and 13 Jbeta primers. The protocol was immunoSEQ multiplex PCR, while the TCRdb copy is restricted to in-frame clones and leaves out a portion. The sample lists more than 85,000 clones, around 15% seen once, with 0.8% to 0.95% in the top ten. This clone showed up just a few times.

The sequencing sample was made of PBMCs. This clonotype was obtained from a female donor in good health and CMV-seronegative. The chain employs TRBV10-3 and TRBJ1-1, with 9 bases fitting TRBD1. The CDR3 loop is CAISASLGQGIRHTEAFF. CDR3 nucleotides: TGTGCCATCAGTGCGAGTTTGGGACAGGGTATCCGTCACACTGAAGCTTTCTTT.